What follows is one TCR beta chain and its context. The PCR was carried out with 60 Vbeta primers and 13 Jbeta primers. The table came from immunoSEQ multiplex PCR; TCRdb's copy has only in-frame clones and leaves some out. This sample has more than 95,000 clones, with about 10% found just once. In germline, CDR1 is MNHNS, CDR2 SASEGT. Trimming removed 0 bases from V and 7 bases from J; junction bases left unmatched: 3. The CDR3 consists of 14 residues. This specimen belongs to a study of cytomegalovirus exposure and HLA in healthy donors. This receptor was taken from a woman in her late teens or twenties in good health and CMV-seropositive. The material sequenced was PBMCs. The chain links TRBV6-1 to TRBJ1-5, with 7 bases that match TRBD1. CDR3 residues: CASSEAPGGQPQHF. The CDR3 DNA reads as TGTGCCAGCAGTGAAGCACCAGGGGGGCAGCCCCAGCATTTT.